The present TCR beta chain was sequenced within a study of blood T cell repertoires in COVID-19. The V gene's germline CDR1 is SGHRS and CDR2 YFSETQ. Trimming left V 4 bases short and J 6 bases short, with 17 bases between. The CDR3 spans 14 residues. Assay used: immunoSEQ multiplex PCR; TCRdb lists only in-frame clones, some missing. The sample lists approximately 250,000 clones; 90% were seen once. V and J are TRBV5-1 and TRBJ2-7; a possible D gene is TRBD2 (5 bases). The sequence was obtained from a woman aged 25 to 39 with acute COVID-19. Sequencing used PBMCs or T cells enriched from blood (not recorded which). The CDR3 is CASSQDWESSEQYF. CDR3 nucleotides: TGCGCCAGCAGCCAAGACTGGGAGTCATCCGAGCAGTACTTC.